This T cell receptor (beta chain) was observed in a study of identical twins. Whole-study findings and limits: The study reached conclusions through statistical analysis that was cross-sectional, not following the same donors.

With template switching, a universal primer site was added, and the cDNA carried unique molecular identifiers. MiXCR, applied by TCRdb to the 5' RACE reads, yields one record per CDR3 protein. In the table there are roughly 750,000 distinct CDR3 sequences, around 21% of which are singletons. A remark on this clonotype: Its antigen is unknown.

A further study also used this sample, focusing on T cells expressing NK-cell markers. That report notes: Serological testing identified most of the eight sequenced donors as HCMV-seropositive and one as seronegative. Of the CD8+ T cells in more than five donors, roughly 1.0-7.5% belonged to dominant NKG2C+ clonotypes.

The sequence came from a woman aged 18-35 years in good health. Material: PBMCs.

Written as DNA, the CDR3 is TGTGCCAGCAACGTAGGCGGGTTAGGCTCACCCCTCCACTTT. Translation: CASNVGGLGSPLHF. V and J are TRBV12-3 or TRBV12-4 and TRBJ1-6, with no clear D. This CDR3 has 14 amino acids. V lost 7 bases and J 10 bases, leaving 17 bases between the germline ends.